What follows are 2 T cell receptor beta chains derived from one specimen sequenced in a study of OX40 agonist ivuxolimab in advanced cancers. Repertoires were generated with immunoSEQ multiplex PCR, while TCRdb's copy carries only in-frame clones and drops some. The sample lists tens of thousands of clones, about 80% occurring once. The sequencing here drew on CD4+ or CD8+ T cells sorted from blood, taken in a trial of the OX40 agonist ivuxolimab. Source of these receptors: an adult with an advanced solid tumor such as melanoma, head and neck, liver or kidney cancer.

This sequence joins TRBV11-3 and TRBJ2-2; D is ambiguous. The CDR3 has 13 residues. Germline V gene data show CDR1 as SGHNT and CDR2 as YENEEA. Trimming left V 0 bases short and J 7 bases short, with 6 bases between. The CDR3 bases are TGTGCCAGCAGCTTAGATCGTGTCGGGGAGCTGTTTTTT. It encodes CASSLDRVGELFF.

The DNA of the CDR3 is TGTGCCAGCAGCTTGCCCGAACAGCGACTCACTGAAGCTTTCTTT. Translated: CASSLPEQRLTEAFF. The J gene is TRBJ1-1, the V gene TRBV5-5; D is unresolved. With 1 base removed from V and 4 bases from J, the gap between germline ends came to 14 bases. Germline V gene lookup returns CDR1 SGHKS and CDR2 YYEKEE (reference sequence). CDR3 length equals 15 residues. Looking up the rest from reference TRBV5-5 and TRBJ1-1 gives the full variable domain: DAGVTQSPTHLIKTRGQQVTLRCSPISGHKSVSWYQQVLGQGPQFIFQYYEKEERGRGNFPDRFSARQFPNYSSELNVNALLLGDSALYLCASSLPEQRLTEAFFGQGTRLTVV.